Sequencing of this T cell receptor beta chain was carried out in a study of cytotoxic CD8 clonotypes in ibrutinib-treated CLL. Study information: The authors obtained response samples at a median of about 12 months of treatment, range 6 to 36.

Per the germline V gene, CDR1 is KGHSH and CDR2 is LQKENI. CDR3 length: 13 amino acids. With 6 bases removed from V and 0 bases from J, the gap between germline ends came to 3 bases. Assay: immunoSEQ multiplex PCR; the TCRdb copy retains only in-frame clones and omits some. The table includes tens of thousands of clones, under 75% detected once. This TCR derives from a human donor with chronic lymphocytic leukemia. The chain has TRBV18 and TRBJ1-6; no definite D call. The specimen comprised PBMCs, sampled after 12 months of ibrutinib treatment. Written as DNA, the CDR3 is TGTGCCAGCTCGTCCTCCTATAATTCACCCCTCCACTTT. Translation gives CASSSSYNSPLHF.